The 5 T cell receptor beta chains in this list originate from one sample, sequenced in a study of blood T cell repertoires in COVID-19. Using immunoSEQ multiplex PCR, the repertoire was profiled, and TCRdb retains in-frame clones only, with some absent. This sample has some 140,000 clones, with 70% to 80% found just once. The specimen was peripheral blood. These receptors all come from a man aged 55 to 70 with acute or convalescent COVID-19.

CDR3 loop: CASSPWSGYNEQFF. CDR3 DNA: TGTGCCAGCAGCCCCTGGAGTGGATACAATGAGCAGTTCTTC. The chain is built from TRBV7-9 and TRBJ2-1; D is unresolved. There are 14 residues in the CDR3. Germline V gives CDR1 SEHNR, CDR2 FQNEAQ (reference sequence). V shed 5 bases and J shed 4 bases, with 12 bases lying between them.

In this sample, this clone turned up a few times. CDR3 in DNA: TGTGCCGGCGGACTGGGCCCTTATGGCTACACCTTC. Translation: CAGGLGPYGYTF. The rearrangement joins TRBV6-5 to TRBJ1-2; D uncertain. The CDR3 consists of 12 residues. The germline V and J ends were trimmed by 11 bases and 5 bases, with 15 bases remaining between them. The germline V gene encodes CDR1 MNHEY and CDR2 SVGAGI.

The chain uses TRBV29-1 and TRBJ1-2; D unresolved. Trimming left V 7 bases short and J 2 bases short, with 11 bases between. The CDR3 loop spans 12 amino acids. The germline gives CDR1 SQVTM, CDR2 ANQGSEA. The chain's CDR3 is CSALDGNYGYTF. The CDR3 DNA follows: TGCAGCGCCCTAGACGGGAACTATGGCTACACCTTC.

V gene TRBV3-1 (or the pseudogene TRBV3-2) combines with J gene TRBJ2-7; 7 bases are a match to TRBD2. Germline V gene lookup returns CDR1 LGHDT and CDR2 YNNKEL (reference sequence). J lost 3 bases, V lost 0 bases, and 5 bases had no gene match. This CDR3 is 15 amino acids long. CDR3 in amino acids: CASSQDQGRGYEQYF. CDR3 bases: TGTGCCAGCAGCCAAGACCAAGGGAGGGGCTACGAGCAGTACTTC.

This sequence joins TRBV4-2 and TRBJ2-4, with 10 bases matching TRBD1. V shed 0 bases and J 7 bases; nucleotides not matched to a gene: 3. CDR3 length: 15 amino acids. Looked up from germline, CDR1 is LGHNA and CDR2 is YNFKEQ. The CDR3 region is CASSQDGQGGNIQYF. The CDR3 coding sequence is TGTGCCAGCAGCCAAGACGGACAGGGGGGGAACATTCAGTACTTC.